The 5 T cell receptor beta chains below come from one sample, sequenced in a study of blood T cell repertoires in COVID-19. The assay was immunoSEQ multiplex PCR, and TCRdb's table has in-frame clones only and misses some. The table has about 51,000 clones, less than 90% seen once. Material for sequencing was peripheral blood. These receptor sequences come from a man aged 55-75 years with acute or convalescent COVID-19.

The table lists this clone with a count of one. CDR3 DNA: TGTGCCAGCACCCGACAGGGTGGGTTGGGCACTGAAGCTTTCTTT. Protein product: CASTRQGGLGTEAFF. V is TRBV2 and J is TRBJ1-1; 7 nucleotides match TRBD1. Trimming cost V 7 bases and J 4 bases; bases outside gene matches: 12. In germline, CDR1 is SNHLY, CDR2 FYNNEI. The CDR3 consists of 15 residues.

The gene calls are TRBV6-5 and TRBJ2-7; the D gene is possibly TRBD2 (6 bases). Germline V CDR1 and CDR2: MNHEY, SVGAGI. V gave up 5 bases and J gave up 2 bases, with 16 bases separating them. The CDR3 length is 15 residues. The CDR3 region has the DNA TGTGCCAGCAGTCCCTATACTAGCCAACCCTACGAGCAGTACTTC. Its protein is CASSPYTSQPYEQYF.

The gene calls are TRBV6-5 and TRBJ1-2; 7 bases are shared with TRBD1. Germline CDR1 and CDR2: MNHEY and SVGAGI. The length of the CDR3 is 15 residues. With V trimmed by 4 bases and J by 4 bases, 9 bases remained unmatched. CDR3 coding DNA: TGTGCCAGCAGTTCCCGACAGGGAAGAACCTATGGCTACACCTTC. Protein: CASSSRQGRTYGYTF.

V is TRBV2 and J is TRBJ1-2; D is perhaps TRBD1 (5 bases). The CDR3 spans 12 residues. Germline CDR1 reads SNHLY; CDR2 reads FYNNEI. The ends were cut back, 11 bases at V and 2 bases at J, with 12 bases in the middle. The CDR3 coding sequence is TGTGCCCTTGGGGCCCGAAACTATGGCTACACCTTC. Translation gives CALGARNYGYTF.

The chain combines TRBV5-6 with TRBJ2-2; perhaps TRBD2 as D (6 bases). The CDR3 contains 15 residues. From germline, CDR1 is SGHDT and CDR2 YYEEEE. V was shortened by 9 bases and J by 5 bases, with 20 bases between the two germline ends. CDR3 in amino acids: CATQGGISATGELFF. The CDR3 DNA reads TGTGCCACCCAAGGCGGGATTAGCGCAACCGGGGAGCTGTTTTTT.